This is a list of T cell receptor beta chains from one sample in a study of CD8 T cells in Susac syndrome. MiXCR, run by TCRdb on the immunoSEQ multiplex PCR reads, gives a single entry per CDR3 protein. The sample lists around 170,000 distinct CDR3 sequences; approximately 95% were seen once. Sequencing was performed on CD8+ T cells from PBMCs. All receptors come from a human donor with multiple sclerosis. Both conserved end residues are part of each CDR3. The D gene is left open where the match is weak. Clone size is not always given. Where it is, it says once, few, many or a class for expanded clones.

clone_size	v_call	cdr3_length	d_call	j_call	cdr3_aa	cdr3_nt
few	TRBV3-1	12	-	TRBJ2-7	CASSDGSYEQYF	TGTGCCAGCAGCGATGGTTCCTACGAGCAGTACTTC
-	TRBV4-1	13	-	TRBJ1-2	CASSQSRAYGYTF	TGCGCCAGCAGCCAATCCCGGGCCTATGGCTACACCTTC
-	TRBV4-1	17	TRBD1	TRBJ2-7	CASSQERTGYISYEQYF	TGCGCCAGCAGCCAAGAAAGGACAGGCTATATCTCCTACGAGCAGTACTTC
-	TRBV9	12	-	TRBJ2-3	CASSITTDTQYF	TGTGCCAGCAGTATCACCACAGATACGCAGTATTTT
-	TRBV7-9	12	-	TRBJ1-5	CASSSDIQPQHF	TGTGCCAGCAGCTCCGATATTCAGCCCCAGCATTTT
once	TRBV2	13	TRBD2	TRBJ2-7	CASRPTWGGEQYF	TGTGCCAGCAGGCCTACCTGGGGGGGCGAGCAGTACTTC
-	TRBV5-1	17	-	TRBJ1-1	CASSLEAPLWTDTEAFF	TGCGCCAGCAGCTTGGAGGCCCCTCTCTGGACGGACACTGAAGCTTTCTTT
-	TRBV7-9	13	-	TRBJ2-7	CASSLPGFHEQYF	TGTGCCAGCAGCTTACCAGGGTTTCACGAGCAGTACTTC
-	TRBV11-2	17	TRBD1	TRBJ2-1	CASSLLSGTAPDNEQFF	TGTGCCAGCAGCTTACTATCCGGGACAGCGCCCGACAATGAGCAGTTCTTC
-	TRBV20-1	14	-	TRBJ2-7	CSARDLAGSYEQYF	TGCAGTGCTAGAGATTTGGCGGGATCCTACGAGCAGTACTTC
-	TRBV29-1	11	TRBD1	TRBJ1-1	CSVGDRGDAFF	TGCAGCGTTGGAGACAGGGGGGACGCTTTCTTT
-	TRBV19	14	TRBD2	TRBJ2-7	CASSPSGGSYEQYF	TGTGCCAGTAGTCCCAGCGGGGGGAGCTACGAGCAGTACTTC
-	TRBV5-1	13	TRBD2	TRBJ2-5	CASSSSLAATQYF	TGCGCCAGCAGCTCCTCACTAGCGGCGACCCAGTACTTC
-	TRBV7-9	14	-	TRBJ2-2	CASSFVAPTGELFF	TGTGCCAGCAGCTTCGTAGCGCCCACCGGGGAGCTGTTTTTT
-	TRBV28	16	-	TRBJ1-4	CASSLLPGQPGEKLFF	TGTGCCAGCAGTTTATTACCCGGACAGCCTGGGGAAAAACTGTTTTTT
-	TRBV27	13	TRBD1	TRBJ2-7	CASSVTGAYEQYF	TGTGCCAGCAGTGTGACAGGGGCCTACGAGCAGTACTTC
-	TRBV11-2	14	-	TRBJ2-7	CASSGEDTDYEQYF	TGTGCCAGCAGCGGTGAGGACACAGACTACGAGCAGTACTTC